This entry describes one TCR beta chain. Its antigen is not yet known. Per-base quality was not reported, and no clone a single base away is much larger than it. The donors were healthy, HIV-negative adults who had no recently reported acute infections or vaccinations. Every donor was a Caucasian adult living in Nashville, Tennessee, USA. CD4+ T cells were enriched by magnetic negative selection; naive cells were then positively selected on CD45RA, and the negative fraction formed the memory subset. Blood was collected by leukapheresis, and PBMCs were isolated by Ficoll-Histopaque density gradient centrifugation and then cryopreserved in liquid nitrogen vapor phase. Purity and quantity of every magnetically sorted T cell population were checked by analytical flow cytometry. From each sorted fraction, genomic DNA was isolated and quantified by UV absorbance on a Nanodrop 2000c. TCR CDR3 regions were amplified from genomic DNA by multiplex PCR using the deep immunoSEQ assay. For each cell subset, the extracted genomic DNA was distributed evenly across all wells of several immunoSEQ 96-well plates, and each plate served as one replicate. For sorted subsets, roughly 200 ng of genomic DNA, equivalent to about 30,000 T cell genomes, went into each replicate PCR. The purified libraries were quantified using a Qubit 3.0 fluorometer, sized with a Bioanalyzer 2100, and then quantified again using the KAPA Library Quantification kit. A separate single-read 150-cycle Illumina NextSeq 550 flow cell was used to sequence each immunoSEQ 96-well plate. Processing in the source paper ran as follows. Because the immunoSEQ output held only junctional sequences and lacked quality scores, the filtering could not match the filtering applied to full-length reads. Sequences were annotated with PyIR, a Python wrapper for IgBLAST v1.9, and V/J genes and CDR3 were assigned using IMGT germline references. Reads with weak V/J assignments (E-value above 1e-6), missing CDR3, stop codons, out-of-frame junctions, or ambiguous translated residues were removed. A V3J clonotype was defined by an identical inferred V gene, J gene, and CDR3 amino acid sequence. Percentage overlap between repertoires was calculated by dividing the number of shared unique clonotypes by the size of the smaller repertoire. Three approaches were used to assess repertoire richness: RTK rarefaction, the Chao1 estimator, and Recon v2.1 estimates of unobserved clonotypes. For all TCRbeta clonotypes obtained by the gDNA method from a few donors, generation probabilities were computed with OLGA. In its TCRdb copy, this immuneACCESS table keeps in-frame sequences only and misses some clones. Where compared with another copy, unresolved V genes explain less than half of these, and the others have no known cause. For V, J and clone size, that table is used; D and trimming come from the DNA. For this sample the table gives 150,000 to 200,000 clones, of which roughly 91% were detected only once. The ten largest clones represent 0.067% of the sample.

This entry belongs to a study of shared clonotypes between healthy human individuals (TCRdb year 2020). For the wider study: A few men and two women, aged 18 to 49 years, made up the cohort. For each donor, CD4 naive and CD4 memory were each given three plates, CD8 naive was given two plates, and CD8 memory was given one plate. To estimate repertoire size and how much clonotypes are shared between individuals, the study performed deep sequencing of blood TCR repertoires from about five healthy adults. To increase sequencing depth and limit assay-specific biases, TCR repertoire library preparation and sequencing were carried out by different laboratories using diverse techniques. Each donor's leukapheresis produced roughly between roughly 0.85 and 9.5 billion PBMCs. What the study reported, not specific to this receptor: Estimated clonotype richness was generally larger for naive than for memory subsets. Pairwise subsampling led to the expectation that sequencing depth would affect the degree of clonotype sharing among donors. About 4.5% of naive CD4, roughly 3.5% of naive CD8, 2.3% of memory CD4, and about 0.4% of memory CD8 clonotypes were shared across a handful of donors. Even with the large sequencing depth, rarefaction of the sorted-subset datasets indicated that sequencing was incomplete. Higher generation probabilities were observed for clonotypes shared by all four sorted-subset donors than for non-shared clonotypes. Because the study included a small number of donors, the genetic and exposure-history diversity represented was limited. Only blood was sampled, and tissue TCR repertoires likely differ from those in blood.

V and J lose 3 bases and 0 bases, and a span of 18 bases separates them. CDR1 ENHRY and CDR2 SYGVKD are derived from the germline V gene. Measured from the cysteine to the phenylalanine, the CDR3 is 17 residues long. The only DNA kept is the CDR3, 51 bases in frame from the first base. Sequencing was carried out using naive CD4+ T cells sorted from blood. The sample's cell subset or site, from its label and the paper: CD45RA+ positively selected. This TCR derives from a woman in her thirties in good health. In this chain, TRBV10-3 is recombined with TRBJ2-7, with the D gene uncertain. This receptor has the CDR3 CAISDSVFKDLSYEQYF. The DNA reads TGTGCCATCAGTGATTCCGTATTTAAGGACCTCTCCTACGAGCAGTACTTC.